Below, one T cell receptor beta chain is given with its context. What it binds is unknown. The V gene's germline CDR1 is MNHEY and CDR2 SVGAGI. The CDR3 loop spans 16 amino acids. The V and J ends lost 4 bases and 4 bases, in that order; junction bases with no gene match: 10. The study ran its PCR with 60 Vbeta and 13 Jbeta primers. Using immunoSEQ multiplex PCR, the repertoire was profiled, and TCRdb retains in-frame clones only, with some absent. The sample holds under 200,000 clones, roughly 79% seen once. The record originates from a study of cytomegalovirus exposure and HLA in healthy donors. Notes on the study in general: A list of approximately 160 TCR beta chains associated with cytomegalovirus was given.

This sequence originates from a man aged 40-55 years in good health and CMV-seronegative. Sequenced: PBMCs. The rearrangement joins TRBV6-5 to TRBJ2-3, with 8 nucleotides matching TRBD1. CDR3 bases: TGTGCCAGCAGTTCGCTTCCGGGACAGGCGCCAGATACGCAGTATTTT. Amino acids: CASSSLPGQAPDTQYF.